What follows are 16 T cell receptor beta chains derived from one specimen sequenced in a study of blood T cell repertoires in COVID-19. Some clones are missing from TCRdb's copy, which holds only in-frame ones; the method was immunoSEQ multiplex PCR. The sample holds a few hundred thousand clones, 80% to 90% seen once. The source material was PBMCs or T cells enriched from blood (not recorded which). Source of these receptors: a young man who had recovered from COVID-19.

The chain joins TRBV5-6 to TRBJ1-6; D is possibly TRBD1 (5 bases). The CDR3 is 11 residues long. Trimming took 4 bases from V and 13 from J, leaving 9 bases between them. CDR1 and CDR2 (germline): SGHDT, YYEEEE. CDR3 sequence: CASSAGGPLHF. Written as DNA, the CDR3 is TGTGCCAGCAGCGCCGGGGGGCCCCTCCACTTT. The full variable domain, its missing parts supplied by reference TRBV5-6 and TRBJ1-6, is DAGVTQSPTHLIKTRGQQVTLRCSPKSGHDTVSWYQQALGQGPQFIFQYYEEEERQRGNFPDRFSGHQFPNYSSELNVNALLLGDSALYLCASSAGGPLHFGNGTRLTVT.

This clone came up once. CDR3 region: CASSPGQGVPYNEQFF. The CDR3 DNA reads as TGTGCCAGCAGTCCGGGACAGGGGGTACCTTACAATGAGCAGTTCTTC. This chain connects TRBV27 to TRBJ2-1; 11 bases agree with TRBD1. CDR3 length: 16 residues. The ends lost 5 bases at V and 4 bases at J; junction bases unmatched: 7. The germline gives CDR1 MNHEY, CDR2 SMNVEV (reference sequence).

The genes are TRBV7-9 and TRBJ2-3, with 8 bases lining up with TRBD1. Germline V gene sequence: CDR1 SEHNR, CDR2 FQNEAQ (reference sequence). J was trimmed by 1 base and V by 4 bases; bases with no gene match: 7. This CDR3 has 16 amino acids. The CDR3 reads CASSSTQGAGTDTQYF. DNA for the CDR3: TGTGCCAGCAGCTCAACTCAGGGGGCTGGCACAGATACGCAGTATTTT.

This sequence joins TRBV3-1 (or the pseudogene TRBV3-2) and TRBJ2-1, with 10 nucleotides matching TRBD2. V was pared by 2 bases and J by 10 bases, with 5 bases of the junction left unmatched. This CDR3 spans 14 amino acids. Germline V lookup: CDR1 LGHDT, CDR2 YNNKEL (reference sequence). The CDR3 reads CASSQRLAGYEQFF. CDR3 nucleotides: TGTGCCAGCAGCCAAAGACTAGCGGGTTACGAGCAGTTCTTC.

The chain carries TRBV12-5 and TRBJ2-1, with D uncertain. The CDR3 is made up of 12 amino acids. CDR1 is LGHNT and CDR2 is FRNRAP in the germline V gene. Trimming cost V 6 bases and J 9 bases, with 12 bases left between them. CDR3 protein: CASGPLVSEQFF. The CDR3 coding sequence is TGTGCTAGTGGACCCCTGGTGAGTGAGCAGTTCTTC.

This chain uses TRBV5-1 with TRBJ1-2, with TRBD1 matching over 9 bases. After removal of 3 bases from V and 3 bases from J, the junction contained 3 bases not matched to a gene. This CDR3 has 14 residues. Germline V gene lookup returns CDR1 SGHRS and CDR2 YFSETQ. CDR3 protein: CASSSGQGYYGYTF. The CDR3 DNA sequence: TGCGCCAGCAGCTCCGGACAGGGGTACTATGGCTACACCTTC.

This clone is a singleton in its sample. The CDR3 sequence is CASSLPTTGGYTF. The CDR3 nucleotides are TGTGCCAGCAGCTTGCCGACGACAGGTGGCTACACCTTC. V and J are TRBV7-8 and TRBJ1-2, with a possible D match to TRBD1 (6 bases). Germline V lookup: CDR1 SGHVS, CDR2 FQNEAQ. V dropped 3 bases and J dropped 7 bases, with 12 bases sitting between them. The CDR3 covers 13 residues.

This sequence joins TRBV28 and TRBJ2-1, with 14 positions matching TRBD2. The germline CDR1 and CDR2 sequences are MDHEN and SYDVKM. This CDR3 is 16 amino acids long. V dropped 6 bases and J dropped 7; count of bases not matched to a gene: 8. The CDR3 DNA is TGTGCCAGCAGCAACGGGGGACTAGCGGGAGCGAATGAGCAGTTCTTC. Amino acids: CASSNGGLAGANEQFF. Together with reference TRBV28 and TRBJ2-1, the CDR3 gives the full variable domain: DVKVTQSSRYLVKRTGEKVFLECVQDMDHENMFWYRQDPGLGLRLIYFSYDVKMKEKGDIPEGYSVSREKKERFSLILESASTNQTSMYLCASSNGGLAGANEQFFGPGTRLTVL.

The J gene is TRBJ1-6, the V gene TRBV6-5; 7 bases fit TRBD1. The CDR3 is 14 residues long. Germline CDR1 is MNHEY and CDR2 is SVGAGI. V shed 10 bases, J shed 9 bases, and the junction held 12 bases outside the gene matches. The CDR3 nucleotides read TGTGCCACGGGCGACAGGGAGGCGTTTTCACCCCTCCACTTT. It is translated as CATGDREAFSPLHF.

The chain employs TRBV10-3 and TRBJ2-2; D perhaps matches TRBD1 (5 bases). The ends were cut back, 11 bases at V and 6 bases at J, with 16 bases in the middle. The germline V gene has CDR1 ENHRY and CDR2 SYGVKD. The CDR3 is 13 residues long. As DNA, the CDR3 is TGTGCCTGTAAAGGGGTTGACGCCGGGGAGCTGTTTTTT. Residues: CACKGVDAGELFF.

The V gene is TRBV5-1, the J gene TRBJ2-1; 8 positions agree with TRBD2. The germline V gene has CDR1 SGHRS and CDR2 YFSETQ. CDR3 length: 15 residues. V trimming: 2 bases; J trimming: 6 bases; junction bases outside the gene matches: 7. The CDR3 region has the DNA TGCGCCAGCAGCTTCTCGGTAAGCGGGGGCAATGAGCAGTTCTTC. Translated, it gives CASSFSVSGGNEQFF.

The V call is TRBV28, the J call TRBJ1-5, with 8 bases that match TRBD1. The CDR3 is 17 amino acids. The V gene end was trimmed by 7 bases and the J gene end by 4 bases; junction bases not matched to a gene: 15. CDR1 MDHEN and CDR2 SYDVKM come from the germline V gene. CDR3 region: CASNSHLTGGINQPQHF. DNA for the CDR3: TGTGCCAGCAATTCACACTTAACAGGGGGAATAAATCAGCCCCAGCATTTT.

CDR3 nucleotides: TGTGCCAGCAGCCTCTACGGCGGGGTAATCGACGAGCAGTACTTC. This gives the protein CASSLYGGVIDEQYF. The chain combines TRBV14 with TRBJ2-7; a possible D gene is TRBD2 (6 bases). The CDR3 contains 15 residues. Deletions cut 4 bases from V and 5 bases from J, with 18 bases between. CDR1 is SGHDN, CDR2 FVKESK, per germline.

CDR3 amino acids: CASSTGTSEPLDTQYF. CDR3 coding DNA: TGTGCCAGCAGCACTGGGACTAGCGAGCCTCTGGATACGCAGTATTTT. The J gene is TRBJ2-3, the V gene TRBV5-4, with 10 bases matching TRBD2. Germline V lookup: CDR1 SGHNT, CDR2 YYREEE (reference sequence). The CDR3 totals 16 residues. Losses at the gene ends were 4 bases for V and 6 bases for J; bases not matched to a gene: 11.

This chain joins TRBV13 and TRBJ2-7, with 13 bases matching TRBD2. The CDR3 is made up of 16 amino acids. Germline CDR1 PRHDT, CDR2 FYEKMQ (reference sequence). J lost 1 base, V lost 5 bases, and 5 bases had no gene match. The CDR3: CASSGEGLAGSYEQYF. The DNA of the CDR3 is TGTGCCAGCAGCGGGGAGGGACTAGCGGGGTCCTACGAGCAGTACTTC.

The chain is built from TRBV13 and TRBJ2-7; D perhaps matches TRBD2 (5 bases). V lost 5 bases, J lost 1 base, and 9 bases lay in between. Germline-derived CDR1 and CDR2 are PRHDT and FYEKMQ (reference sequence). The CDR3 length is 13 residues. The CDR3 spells CASSPGVSYEQYF. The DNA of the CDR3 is TGTGCCAGCAGCCCCGGGGTGTCCTACGAGCAGTACTTC.